This note documents a single TCR beta chain sequence. Its antigen is undetermined. The data were obtained in a study of T cells after yellow fever vaccination. Looking at the study overall: When fractions had low cell numbers, they were prepared with SMART-Seq v4 Ultra Low Input.

TCRdb re-called the 5' RACE reads through MiXCR, storing one row per CDR3 protein. The profile covers some 400,000 distinct CDR3 sequences, with around 19% appearing a single time and roughly a sixth taken by the ten largest. V lost 7 bases to trimming and J lost 2 bases, with 17 bases between them. From germline, CDR1 is MNHNY and CDR2 SVGAGI (reference sequence). The CDR3 covers 15 residues. Overall study results and limits: Most primary-vaccination clones reappeared after the booster (about 97% CD4, roughly 90% CD8).

The sequenced sample was PBMCs, obtained before the yellow fever booster vaccination. The gene calls are TRBV6-6 and TRBJ1-1; D unclear. This TCR derives from a man younger than 35 who received the YFV17D yellow fever vaccine. The CDR3 loop is CASIESGGQNTEAFF. The CDR3 DNA is TGTGCCAGCATCGAGTCGGGAGGGCAAAACACTGAAGCTTTCTTT.